This is a list of T cell receptor beta chains from one sample in a study of cytomegalovirus exposure and HLA in healthy donors. Sequencing was performed with immunoSEQ multiplex PCR; in TCRdb, only in-frame clones are kept and a portion is missing. The sample has around 180,000 clones, over 70% seen once. Sequenced sample: PBMCs. The receptors come from a woman between 50 and 59 years old in good health and CMV-seronegative. Each CDR3 is given with its conserved first and last residue. A D gene is named only where the DNA matches it firmly. Clone sizes are given selectively: once, few, many, or a class where the clone is expanded.

>NA|TRBJ1-1|TRBV6-6|NA
TGTGCCAGCACCCCCCCGGGAATGAACACTGAAGCTTTCTTT
CASTPPGMNTEAFF
>TRBD1|TRBJ2-1|TRBV4-1|NA
TGCGCCAGCAGCCGACTGGCAGGGGGATCCTACAATGAGCAGTTCTTC
CASSRLAGGSYNEQFF
>NA|TRBJ2-5|TRBV28|NA
TGTGCCAGCCGGGACTCTACACAAGAGACCCAGTACTTC
CASRDSTQETQYF
>NA|TRBJ2-5|TRBV7-8|NA
TGTGCCAGCAGCCCCCACATCGGAGACCAAGAGACCCAGTACTTC
CASSPHIGDQETQYF
>NA|TRBJ2-5|TRBV28|few
TGTGCCAGCAGTTCGACAGGTAATACGTACTTC
CASSSTGNTYF
>NA|TRBJ2-5|TRBV18|NA
TGTGCCAGCACCCTAGGGACACAGCAAGAGACCCAGTACTTC
CASTLGTQQETQYF
>NA|TRBJ2-7|TRBV6-5|NA
TGTGCCAGCAGTGCTGTGTCCTCAGACGAGCAGTACTTC
CASSAVSSDEQYF
>TRBD1|TRBJ2-7|TRBV7-9|NA
TGTGCCAGCAGCCTGGACAGGGGGCTTTCCTACGAGCAGTACTTC
CASSLDRGLSYEQYF
>TRBD1|TRBJ1-1|TRBV20-1|NA
TGCAGTGCTAGGAGACAGGGTGAAGCTTTCTTT
CSARRQGEAFF
>NA|TRBJ2-5|TRBV9|NA
TGTGCCAGCAGCGTAGTCGGGACTGATAAGACCCAGTACTTC
CASSVVGTDKTQYF
>NA|TRBJ2-3|TRBV5-4|NA
TGTGCCAGCAGAGATCTCCTCCGCGGCACAGATACGCAGTATTTT
CASRDLLRGTDTQYF
>TRBD1|TRBJ2-3|TRBV5-4|NA
TGTGCCAGCAGCCGACCGGGACAGTCCACAGATACGCAGTATTTT
CASSRPGQSTDTQYF
>TRBD2|TRBJ2-1|TRBV6-4|NA
TGTGCCAGCAGTGCTGCGCGGGAGGCCAGCAATGAGCAGTTCTTC
CASSAAREASNEQFF
>NA|TRBJ1-1|TRBV6-6|NA
TGTGCCAGCAAAATAGCTGGTGGCACTGAAGCTTTCTTT
CASKIAGGTEAFF
>NA|TRBJ1-6|TRBV6-6|NA
TGTGCCAGCAGTTACTCGACCGGGGATGGGTCACCCCTCCACTTT
CASSYSTGDGSPLHF
>NA|TRBJ1-3|TRBV28|NA
TGTGCCAGCAGTACCCTCCTAAGAGGCACTGGAAACACCATATATTTT
CASSTLLRGTGNTIYF
>TRBD1|TRBJ2-2|TRBV28|NA
TGTGCCAGCAGTTTGAGAGGCAGGGGGTACCCAACCGGGGAGCTGTTTTTT
CASSLRGRGYPTGELFF
>TRBD1|TRBJ2-7|TRBV27|NA
TGTGCCAGCTGTAGGGGGACAGGGGCCTACGAGCAGTACTTC
CASCRGTGAYEQYF
>NA|TRBJ1-2|TRBV2|NA
TGTGCCAGCAGGCAAAGTGGCGCAGGGGAAGGCTACACCTTC
CASRQSGAGEGYTF
>NA|TRBJ1-4|TRBV2|NA
TGTGCCAGCAGTGCTAAAATTGAAAAACTGTTTTTT
CASSAKIEKLFF
>NA|TRBJ1-4|TRBV6-1|NA
TGTGCCAGCAGTTCGACCTTCGGGGTTCTTGAAAAACTGTTTTTT
CASSSTFGVLEKLFF
>TRBD2|TRBJ2-1|TRBV28|NA
TGTGCCAGCAGTTTAAGCGGCCTGGCGGGAGGTACGGATGAGCAGTTCTTC
CASSLSGLAGGTDEQFF
>NA|TRBJ2-3|TRBV4-2|few
TGTGCCAGCAGCCAAGCCTCAGGTACGCAGTATTTT
CASSQASGTQYF
>NA|TRBJ2-5|TRBV29-1|NA
TGCAGCGCCCAACCGCGGGACTTGGAGACCCAGTACTTC
CSAQPRDLETQYF
>NA|TRBJ1-2|TRBV4-3|NA
TGCGCCAGCAGCCATGCACAGGGATCCTCCTATGGCTACACCTTC
CASSHAQGSSYGYTF
>TRBD1|TRBJ1-1|TRBV29-1|once
TGCAGCGTTGCCTTAAGACAGGGGGTCACTGAAGCTTTCTTT
CSVALRQGVTEAFF
>NA|TRBJ2-7|TRBV7-6|NA
TGTGCCAGCAGCCCCACCCTGGGGACACCAACGGGGGAGCAGTACTTC
CASSPTLGTPTGEQYF
>TRBD1|TRBJ1-2|TRBV27|NA
TGTGCCAGCAGTCCCCGGGCGACAGGGGGTATGAGCTATGGCTACACCTTC
CASSPRATGGMSYGYTF
>TRBD1|TRBJ1-2|TRBV15|NA
TGTGCCACCAGCAGAGAAGGACAGGGGAGTGACTATGGCTACACCTTC
CATSREGQGSDYGYTF
>NA|TRBJ1-1|TRBV4-1|once
TGCGCCAGCAGCCAAAGCAATCGTCCCTTAGAAGCTTTCTTT
CASSQSNRPLEAFF
>TRBD2|TRBJ2-1|TRBV7-7|NA
TGTGCCAGCAGCTTAACTAGCGACAATGAGCAGTTCTTC
CASSLTSDNEQFF
>NA|TRBJ2-3|TRBV9|NA
TGTGCCAGCAGCGGGGGGGTGGGGAATACGCAGTATTTT
CASSGGVGNTQYF
>NA|TRBJ2-5|TRBV5-1|NA
TGCGCCAGCAGCTTGGCGAGCGGAGAAGAGACCCAGTACTTC
CASSLASGEETQYF
>NA|TRBJ2-3|TRBV11-2|NA
TGTGCCAGCAGCTCAACAAAACCGGGGACTTTAACAGATACGCAGTATTTT
CASSSTKPGTLTDTQYF
>NA|TRBJ2-6|TRBV9|NA
TGTGCCAGCAGCCCCAAGAAGAGCTCTGGGGCCAACGTCCTGACTTTC
CASSPKKSSGANVLTF
>NA|TRBJ2-4|TRBV28|NA
TGTGCCAGCAGTTTCAATTCCAAAAACATTCAGTACTTC
CASSFNSKNIQYF
>TRBD1|TRBJ2-7|TRBV6-1|NA
TGTGCCAGCAGTGGGCTCAGGTGGGACAGAATTATTTACGAGCAGTACTTC
CASSGLRWDRIIYEQYF
>NA|TRBJ1-1|TRBV29-1|NA
TGCAGCGTTCGGTTTCTTATGAACACTGAAGCTTTCTTT
CSVRFLMNTEAFF